These T cell receptor beta chains were read from a single sample in a study of cytomegalovirus exposure and HLA in healthy donors. Clones were sequenced by immunoSEQ multiplex PCR, and TCRdb holds only the in-frame ones, with some missing. The repertoire consists of 250,000 to 300,000 clones, with 80% to 95% occurring once and the leading ten covering around 1.7%. Sequenced input: PBMCs. Receptor source: a girl aged 2-10 years in good health and CMV-seronegative. Each CDR3 is given with its conserved first and last residue. The D gene is left open where the match is weak. A row's size may be missing; if present it is once, few, many or a size class.

clone size	D gene	J gene	V gene	CDR3 DNA	CDR3 protein
-	-	TRBJ1-5	TRBV28	TGTGCCAGCAGTTTGCCCCCCGGTCGAGGGCAGCCCCAGCATTTT	CASSLPPGRGQPQHF
-	-	TRBJ2-5	TRBV28	TGTGCCAGCAGTACACATAGCGGAGCGAACCAAGAGACCCAGTACTTC	CASSTHSGANQETQYF
-	-	TRBJ1-3	TRBV4-1	TGCGCCAGCAGCCAGGATCCGCTCGACAGCTCTGGAAACACCATATATTTT	CASSQDPLDSSGNTIYF
-	TRBD2	TRBJ2-3	TRBV6-5	TGTGCCAGCAGTTCCCCCCCCGGGACTAGTCCCGATACGCAGTATTTT	CASSSPPGTSPDTQYF
-	TRBD1	TRBJ1-5	TRBV7-8	TGTGCCAGCAGCTTGGCGGGACAGGGCAATCAGCCCCAGCATTTT	CASSLAGQGNQPQHF
-	-	TRBJ2-3	TRBV29-1	TGCAGCGTCGCGATTAGCGGCACAGATACGCAGTATTTT	CSVAISGTDTQYF
-	-	TRBJ1-3	TRBV9	TGTGCCAGCAGCGCCACCGACGGGAGGGCGAGTGGCACCATATATTTT	CASSATDGRASGTIYF
few	-	TRBJ1-2	TRBV9	TGTGCCAGCAGCCTCGGACCGGGGTTAGCTAACTATGGCTACACCTTC	CASSLGPGLANYGYTF
-	-	TRBJ1-2	TRBV1	TGCACCAGCAGCCAAGACCGGGACACCCCAAGCGGCTATGGCTACACCTTC	CTSSQDRDTPSGYGYTF
-	-	TRBJ1-4	TRBV10-3	TGTGCCATCAGGGCCAATGAAAAACTGTTTTTT	CAIRANEKLFF
-	-	TRBJ1-2	TRBV9	TGTGCCAGCAGCGTAGGTAAAAACTATGGCTACACCTTC	CASSVGKNYGYTF
-	TRBD2	TRBJ2-1	TRBV4-2	TGTGCCAGCAGCCAAGTTCGGGTGACTAGCGGGAGAAGCGGTGAGCAGTTCTTC	CASSQVRVTSGRSGEQFF
-	-	TRBJ1-1	TRBV25-1	TGTGCCAGCAGTGACTACTCCGGTGGTGTGGCTTTCTTT	CASSDYSGGVAFF
-	TRBD2	TRBJ2-3	TRBV15	TGTGCCACCAGCAGAGGTGGTAGCGGGGGGGCCGGCACAGATACGCAGTATTTT	CATSRGGSGGAGTDTQYF
-	-	TRBJ1-4	TRBV6-1	TGTGCCAGCAGTGCTGGCGGGCAGGGGCTCGGTAATGAAAAACTGTTTTTT	CASSAGGQGLGNEKLFF
-	-	TRBJ2-7	TRBV19	TGTGCCAGTAGTATAGGACTGAACTCCTACGAGCAGTACTTC	CASSIGLNSYEQYF
-	TRBD1	TRBJ2-7	TRBV6-5	TGTGCCAGCAGTTATACCGGGGACAGGTCCTACGAGCAGTACTTC	CASSYTGDRSYEQYF
-	TRBD2	TRBJ2-2	TRBV28	TGTGCCAGCAGGGGTGCAACTCAGAAACTAGCGGGCGCGAACACCGGGGAGCTGTTTTTT	CASRGATQKLAGANTGELFF
-	-	TRBJ2-5	TRBV27	TGTGCCAGCAGTCGCCGGGGGCAAGAGACCCAGTACTTC	CASSRRGQETQYF
-	-	TRBJ1-6	TRBV28	TGTGCCAGCAGAGTTGTGAGTCTTAGCTCCTATAATTCACCCCTCCACTTT	CASRVVSLSSYNSPLHF
-	-	TRBJ1-6	TRBV11-2	TGTGCCAGCAGCCTATGGGTCAGGGTGGGTAATTCACCCCTCCACTTT	CASSLWVRVGNSPLHF
few	TRBD2	TRBJ2-1	TRBV29-1	TGCAGCTACTTTGGACTAGCGGGAGCGGTTGCCTACAATGAGCAGTTCTTC	CSYFGLAGAVAYNEQFF
-	-	TRBJ2-1	TRBV5-5	TGTGCCAGCAGCTTGGCCCCATACAATGAGCAGTTCTTC	CASSLAPYNEQFF
-	TRBD2	TRBJ2-2	TRBV7-8	TGTGCCAGCAGCCCAAGGGCTAGCGGGGGCGCGAACACCGGGGAGCTGTTTTTT	CASSPRASGGANTGELFF
-	TRBD2	TRBJ2-1	TRBV5-4	TGTGCCAGCAGCTTGTGGGCCCCGGGACTAGACTACAATGAGCAGTTCTTC	CASSLWAPGLDYNEQFF
once	-	TRBJ1-5	TRBV6-5	TGTGCCAGCACCAGACTGCAGGGGAGTAATCAGCCCCAGCATTTT	CASTRLQGSNQPQHF
-	TRBD1	TRBJ2-7	TRBV7-2	TGTGCCAGCAGCCTGGGGACAGGACTCTACGAGCAGTACTTC	CASSLGTGLYEQYF
-	TRBD1	TRBJ2-7	TRBV5-4	TGTGCCAGCAGCACAGGACAGGGCTACGAGCAGTACTTC	CASSTGQGYEQYF
-	-	TRBJ1-2	TRBV20-1	TGCAGTGCTAAAGGGGACATTGGAGCTTTC	CSAKGDIGAF
-	-	TRBJ2-7	TRBV27	TGTGCCAGCGCCTCCCTAGGGGGTTCCCAGACCTACGAGCAGTACTTC	CASASLGGSQTYEQYF
once	-	TRBJ2-1	TRBV20-1	TGCAGTGCTAGGTTCAGGGATGAGCAGTTCTTC	CSARFRDEQFF
-	TRBD1	TRBJ1-1	TRBV5-5	TGTGCCAGCAGCCTCCAGACAGGGCTGGGCACTGAAGCTTTCTTT	CASSLQTGLGTEAFF
-	-	TRBJ2-1	TRBV5-1	TGCGCCAGCAGCTTGGCCGCGGGGGAGCAGTTCTTC	CASSLAAGEQFF